These 11 T cell receptor beta chains were sequenced from one sample in a study of blood T cell repertoires in COVID-19. Libraries were prepared by immunoSEQ multiplex PCR; TCRdb keeps only in-frame clonotypes and omits some of them. This sample has approximately 200,000 clones; roughly 88% occur once, and the top ten carry around 8.6%. The sequenced sample was PBMCs or T cells enriched from blood (not recorded which). These receptors were collected from a young woman who had recovered from COVID-19.

The chain combines TRBV3-1 (or the pseudogene TRBV3-2) with TRBJ2-2; D may be TRBD2 (6 bases). Looked up from germline, CDR1 is LGHDT and CDR2 is YNNKEL (reference sequence). Trimming left V 6 bases short and J 6 bases short, with 11 bases between. CDR3 length: 13 residues. CDR3 residues: CASRNGGSGELFF. DNA for the CDR3: TGTGCCAGCAGAAACGGGGGATCCGGGGAGCTGTTTTTT.

The rearrangement links TRBV2 to TRBJ1-5; 7 bases match TRBD1. CDR1 and CDR2 (germline): SNHLY, FYNNEI. The junction had 7 bases not matched to a gene; V was cut back by 4 bases and J by 4 bases. There are 15 residues in the CDR3. The CDR3 protein is CASSGTGNNNQPQHF. In nucleotides, the CDR3 is TGTGCCAGCAGTGGGACAGGCAACAATAATCAGCCCCAGCATTTT.

V and J are TRBV19 and TRBJ1-5; D is unclear. The V gene's germline CDR1 is LNHDA and CDR2 SQIVND (reference sequence). The V gene lost 6 bases and the J gene lost 7 bases, with 16 bases spanning the gap. The CDR3 has 14 amino acids. CDR3 in amino acids: CASSPGRVEQPQHF. CDR3 sequence (DNA): TGTGCCAGTAGCCCGGGGAGGGTTGAACAGCCCCAGCATTTT.

The rearrangement joins TRBV10-3 to TRBJ2-3; no reliable D call. V lost 2 bases and J lost 0, with 9 bases in between. The CDR3 totals 15 residues. The germline V gene encodes CDR1 ENHRY and CDR2 SYGVKD. The CDR3 spells CAISEPGLSTDTQYF. As DNA, the CDR3 is TGTGCCATCAGTGAGCCGGGTTTGAGCACAGATACGCAGTATTTT.

V gene TRBV18 combines with J gene TRBJ2-7; 9 bases match TRBD1. The CDR3 consists of 15 residues. J was trimmed by 0 bases and V by 0 bases; bases with no gene match: 0. Per germline, CDR1 KGHSH and CDR2 LQKENI. CDR3 sequence: CASSPPGQGSYEQYF. The DNA for the CDR3 is TGTGCCAGCTCACCACCGGGACAGGGCTCCTACGAGCAGTACTTC.

The chain is built from TRBV27 and TRBJ2-7; D possibly corresponds to TRBD1 (6 bases). CDR1 and CDR2 (germline): MNHEY, SMNVEV (reference sequence). The V gene lost 6 bases and the J gene lost 2 bases, with 14 bases spanning the gap. The CDR3 is 14 residues long. The CDR3 loop is CASREAGTPYEQYF. The CDR3 DNA follows: TGTGCCAGCAGGGAAGCCGGGACACCCTACGAGCAGTACTTC.

This clone has a handful of counts. This chain's CDR3 is CASRVLAGGHEQFF. Here the CDR3 DNA reads TGCGCCAGCAGGGTACTAGCGGGAGGGCATGAGCAGTTCTTC. V usage is TRBV10-1 and J usage is TRBJ2-1; 13 bases fit TRBD2. Unmatched junction bases numbered 4, after V lost 6 bases and J lost 8 bases. The CDR3 has 14 amino acids. The germline gives CDR1 WNHNN, CDR2 SYGVQD (reference sequence).

The V gene is TRBV28, the J gene TRBJ2-1, with 8 bases lining up with TRBD1. In germline, CDR1 is MDHEN, CDR2 SYDVKM. This CDR3 is 13 amino acids long. Germline trimming cut 2 bases from V and 16 bases from J; bases unmatched to any gene: 10. The CDR3 here is CASSLSVGTGRFF. As DNA, the CDR3 is TGTGCCAGCAGTTTAAGCGTAGGGACAGGACGTTTCTTC.

The rearrangement joins TRBV15 to TRBJ2-1; 10 bases agree with TRBD2. With 1 base clipped from V and 8 bases from J, the junction kept 5 bases outside the gene matches. Germline assignment: CDR1 LNHNV and CDR2 YYDKDF (reference sequence). This CDR3 spans 15 amino acids. CDR3 loop: CATSRGVAGGYEQFF. DNA of the CDR3: TGTGCCACCAGCAGAGGAGTAGCGGGAGGTTATGAGCAGTTCTTC.

V is TRBV15 and J is TRBJ2-3; 8 nucleotides line up with TRBD2. Trimming removed 0 bases from V and 0 bases from J; junction bases left unmatched: 14. The CDR3 sequence is 20 residues long. Germline CDR1 reads LNHNV; CDR2 reads YYDKDF (reference sequence). CDR3: CATSRDLIAGSPLSTDTQYF. In nucleotides, the CDR3 is TGTGCCACCAGCAGAGATCTAATAGCGGGAAGCCCCCTCAGCACAGATACGCAGTATTTT.

The chain couples TRBV6-4 to TRBJ2-1; D remains unclear. This CDR3 comprises 14 residues. Germline V gene data show CDR1 as MRHNA and CDR2 as SNTAGT. V lost 2 bases to trimming and J lost 5 bases, with 10 bases between them. CDR3 protein: CASSDKDEDNEQFF. The DNA of the CDR3 is TGTGCCAGCAGTGACAAAGACGAGGACAATGAGCAGTTCTTC.